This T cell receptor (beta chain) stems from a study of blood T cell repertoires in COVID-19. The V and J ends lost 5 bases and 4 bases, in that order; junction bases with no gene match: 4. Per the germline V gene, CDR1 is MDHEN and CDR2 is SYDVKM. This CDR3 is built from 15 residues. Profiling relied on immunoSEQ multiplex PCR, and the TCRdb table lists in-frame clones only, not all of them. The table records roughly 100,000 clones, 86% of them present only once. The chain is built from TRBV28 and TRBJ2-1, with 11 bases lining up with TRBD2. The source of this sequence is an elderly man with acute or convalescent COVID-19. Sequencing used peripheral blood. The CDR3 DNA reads TGTGCCAGCAGTGGGACTAGCGGATCTTACAATGAGCAGTTCTTC. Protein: CASSGTSGSYNEQFF.